This T cell receptor beta chain emerged from a study of OX40 agonist ivuxolimab in advanced cancers. With regard to the full study: Ivuxolimab, which targeted the costimulatory receptor OX40 (CD134), was an agonistic, fully human IgG2 monoclonal antibody. The paper describes the monotherapy dose-escalation part (N of about 52 patients) of the phase I trial of ivuxolimab. Among the roughly 52 dose-escalation patients, approximately 20 had hepatocellular carcinoma, about 15 melanoma, 9 renal cell carcinoma and 9 head and neck cancer. Intravenous ivuxolimab was administered to patients every 2 weeks at six dose levels: 0.01, 0.1, 0.3, 1.5, 3 and 10 mg/kg. A male proportion of under 85% and a mean age of 60 years, ranging from about 20 to 80, were recorded for the dose-escalation cohort. The point of sequencing TCRbeta in the periphery was to test whether ivuxolimab changed TCR sequence diversity and drove clonal T-cell expansion. Partial responses were achieved by three dose-escalation patients, of whom one had hepatocellular carcinoma and two had cutaneous melanoma. Patients were allowed to have had prior anti-PD-1, anti-PD-L1 or anti-CTLA-4 therapy, and 40% of the dose-escalation patients had been treated with checkpoint inhibitors.

Results and caveats for the whole study, not just this receptor: The antigen specificity of the peripheral T cells that underwent clonal expansion was not determined. At doses of 0.1 to 3.0 mg/kg, clonal expansion of both CD4+ and CD8+ T cells in blood was seen between baseline and week 6. In the 0.1-3.0 mg/kg groups, partial responders were among the patients with the lowest normalized peripheral clonal expansion, particularly in CD8+ T cells. After ivuxolimab, more expanded clones were found on average in CD8+ T cells than in CD4+ T cells. Low levels of normalized T-cell clonal expansion were also seen in some patients who did not respond.

Including cysteine and phenylalanine, the CDR3 has 15 amino acids. Only the CDR3 portion is preserved as DNA: 45 bases, with reading frame beginning at the first base. Per the germline V gene, SGHRS is the CDR1 and YFSETQ is the CDR2. V is pruned by 7 bases and J by 4 bases, leaving 8 bases of the junction without a gene match. Genomic DNA was isolated from the sorted cells so that the TCRbeta CDR3 region could be sequenced. TCRbeta CDR3 regions were sequenced using the immunoSEQ Assay. TCRdb retrieved this table from immuneACCESS and kept in-frame rearrangements only. Not all clones are present; in checked studies, unresolved V genes account for under half, and no reason is known for the remainder. The sample yields roughly 77,000 clones; just under 95% were counted once. 0.55% to 0.65% of the sample is held by the ten biggest clonotypes. On this clone itself: Its antigen is unknown. No per-base quality is available; no much larger clone lies one base away.

The trial excluded patients who had a history of autoimmune disease or who were on systemic immunosuppression. In every dose cohort, peripheral blood was drawn for TCR sequencing at baseline, cycle 4 day 1, and cycle 7 day 1. Samples were obtained from an open-label, multicenter, first-in-human phase I dose-escalation trial of ivuxolimab. Adults with locally advanced or metastatic melanoma, renal cell carcinoma, hepatocellular carcinoma or head and neck squamous cell carcinoma were enrolled in the trial. Before TCR sequencing, CD4+ and CD8+ T cells were separately sorted from peripheral blood. This receptor was taken from an adult with an advanced solid tumor such as melanoma, head and neck, liver or kidney cancer. Recombination joined TRBV5-1 with TRBJ1-6, and 7 junctional nucleotides match TRBD1. Source: CD4+ or CD8+ T cells sorted from blood, taken in a trial of the OX40 agonist ivuxolimab. The nucleotide sequence reads as follows: TGCGCCAGCGGGGTGGACAGGTCTTATAATTCACCCCTCCACTTT. Translation gives CASGVDRSYNSPLHF. The CDR3 plus the reference TRBV5-1 and TRBJ1-6 genes for the other parts give the full variable domain: KAGVTQTPRYLIKTRGQQVTLSCSPISGHRSVSWYQQTPGQGLQFLFEYFSETQRNKGNFPGRFSGRQFSNSRSEMNVSTLELGDSALYLCASGVDRSYNSPLHFGNGTRLTVT.